A single sample is the source of the 22 T cell receptor beta chains below, sequenced in a study of shared clonotypes between healthy human individuals. Generated by immunoSEQ multiplex PCR, the TCRdb table keeps only in-frame clones and is missing some. The table records approximately 1.1 million clones, around 78% of them present only once. Sequenced: memory CD4+ T cells from PBMCs. Subset meaning: CD45RA-negative fraction. The receptor set was obtained from a young man in good health. Some clones in this sample may be carry-over from other donors' samples.

The rearrangement uses TRBV14 and TRBJ2-1; 7 bases agree with TRBD2. Germline CDR1 and CDR2: SGHDN and FVKESK. This CDR3 is 15 amino acids long. The trim removed 1 base at V and 5 bases at J, leaving 5 bases unmatched. The CDR3 here is CASSQAGGWHNEQFF. The CDR3 DNA follows: TGTGCCAGCAGCCAAGCGGGAGGATGGCACAATGAGCAGTTCTTC.

V usage is TRBV9 and J usage is TRBJ2-3, with D possibly TRBD2 on 6 matching bases. The CDR3 runs 16 residues. Germline assignment: CDR1 SGDLS and CDR2 YYNGEE. V lost 0 bases and J lost 1, with 12 bases in between. CDR3 sequence reads: CASSVATGAGTDTQYF. The CDR3 DNA sequence: TGTGCCAGCAGCGTAGCTACGGGAGCTGGCACAGATACGCAGTATTTT.

The CDR3 DNA sequence: TGTGCCAGCACCGACCGAGCAGGTGATGAAAAACTGTTTTTT. Translated, it gives CASTDRAGDEKLFF. The rearrangement links TRBV6-5 to TRBJ1-4; no clear D. This CDR3 comprises 14 residues. Trimming cost V 7 bases and J 6 bases, with 15 bases left between them. The germline V gene has CDR1 MNHEY and CDR2 SVGAGI.

Comments on this clone: The sample holds other DNA sequences that translate to the same CDR3. This chain links TRBV20-1 with TRBJ2-5; D possibly uses TRBD1 or TRBD2 (6 bases each). V gave up 6 bases and J gave up 5 bases, with 10 bases separating them. There are 11 residues in the CDR3. Germline V lookup: CDR1 DFQATT, CDR2 SNEGSKA (reference sequence). The CDR3 coding sequence is TGCAGTGCCAGGAGGGGGGAGACCCAGTACTTC. This translates into CSARRGETQYF.

The chain has TRBV4-1 and TRBJ2-4; weak D call: TRBD2 (6 bases). The ends were cut back, 3 bases at V and 0 bases at J, with 15 bases in the middle. The CDR3 extends over 17 amino acids. Looked up from germline, CDR1 is MGHRA and CDR2 is YSYEKL. CDR3 protein: CASSHRDSRLAKNIQYF. The CDR3 nucleotides are TGCGCCAGCAGCCATCGGGACTCTCGTCTAGCCAAAAACATTCAGTACTTC.

The chain has TRBV7-3 and TRBJ2-2, with 8 bases aligning to TRBD2. Unmatched junction bases numbered 5, after V lost 3 bases and J lost 5 bases. The germline CDR1 and CDR2 sequences are SGHTA and FQGTGA. CDR3 length: 15 amino acids. The CDR3 here is CASSLVIAGTGELFF. DNA of the CDR3: TGTGCCAGCAGCTTGGTAATAGCGGGGACCGGGGAGCTGTTTTTT.

This clone was picked up one time. The rearrangement uses TRBV6-5 and TRBJ1-2; D gene uncertain. This CDR3 region has 13 residues. Germline-derived CDR1 and CDR2 are MNHEY and SVGAGI. Between the trimmed V and J ends, which lost 6 bases and 6 bases, there was a span of 14 bases. CDR3 nucleotides: TGTGCCAGCAGACCCGTAGGGCGGGATGGCTACACCTTC. Translating it yields CASRPVGRDGYTF.

In its sample, this clone was seen once. This sequence joins TRBV5-1 and TRBJ2-2; 7 nucleotides line up with TRBD1. Unmatched junction bases numbered 6, after V lost 4 bases and J lost 6 bases. The CDR3 contains 14 residues. Germline CDR1 is SGHRS and CDR2 is YFSETQ. CDR3 in amino acids: CASSPTGSAGELFF. The CDR3 DNA reads as TGCGCCAGCAGCCCGACAGGGTCAGCCGGGGAGCTGTTTTTT.

The gene calls are TRBV11-2 and TRBJ2-6; no firm D call. Looked up from germline, CDR1 is SGHAT and CDR2 is FQNNGV. The V gene lost 2 bases and the J gene lost 0 bases, with 2 bases spanning the gap. This CDR3 region has 14 residues. The CDR3 nucleotides read TGTGCCAGCAGCTTAAACTCTGGGGCCAACGTCCTGACTTTC. This gives the protein CASSLNSGANVLTF.

This rearrangement joins TRBV18 to TRBJ1-5; D may be TRBD1 (6 bases). CDR3 size: 15 residues. Germline V gene data show CDR1 as KGHSH and CDR2 as LQKENI. Between the trimmed V and J ends, which lost 2 bases and 5 bases, there was a span of 13 bases. For the CDR3, the DNA is TGTGCCAGCTCACCAACAGGGCAGGTTGATCAGCCCCAGCATTTT. It specifies CASSPTGQVDQPQHF. Supplemented by reference TRBV18 and TRBJ1-5, the full variable domain reads NAGVMQNPRHLVRRRGQEARLRCSPMKGHSHVYWYRQLPEEGLKFMVYLQKENIIDESGMPKERFSAEFPKEGPSILRIQQVVRGDSAAYFCASSPTGQVDQPQHFGDGTRLSIL.

The chain has TRBV7-8 and TRBJ2-4, with no clear D. The V gene lost 1 base and the J gene lost 0 bases, with 13 bases spanning the gap. CDR1 is SGHVS and CDR2 is FQNEAQ in the germline V gene. This CDR3 is built from 17 residues. In DNA, the CDR3 is TGTGCCAGCAGCTTAGTTACGTGGGATGTAGCCAAAAACATTCAGTACTTC. Its protein product is CASSLVTWDVAKNIQYF. The whole variable domain, filled in from reference TRBV7-8 and TRBJ2-4, reads GAGVSQSPRYKVAKRGQDVALRCDPISGHVSLFWYQQALGQGPEFLTYFQNEAQLDKSGLPSDRFFAERPEGSVSTLKIQRTQQEDSAVYLCASSLVTWDVAKNIQYFGAGTRLSVL.

The chain joins TRBV28 to TRBJ2-5, with D possibly being TRBD1 (5 bases). The CDR3 has 14 residues. V was shortened by 6 bases and J by 5 bases, with 16 bases between the two germline ends. CDR1 and CDR2 from the germline V gene are MDHEN and SYDVKM. The CDR3 loop is CASSLGPLIETQYF. Here the CDR3 DNA reads TGTGCCAGCAGCCTGGGGCCGCTTATTGAGACCCAGTACTTC. Together with reference TRBV28 and TRBJ2-5, the CDR3 gives the full variable domain: DVKVTQSSRYLVKRTGEKVFLECVQDMDHENMFWYRQDPGLGLRLIYFSYDVKMKEKGDIPEGYSVSREKKERFSLILESASTNQTSMYLCASSLGPLIETQYFGPGTRLLVL.

This clone was recorded once. The chain links TRBV5-5 to TRBJ2-7; tentatively, D is TRBD1 (6 bases). This CDR3 spans 15 amino acids. V lost 2 bases, J lost 6 bases, and 18 bases lay in between. Germline CDR1 reads SGHKS; CDR2 reads YYEKEE (reference sequence). The CDR3 region has the DNA TGTGCCAGCAGCTTCGACTTAATTACAGGGCGCGAGCAGTACTTC. It translates to CASSFDLITGREQYF.

The chain has TRBV4-2 and TRBJ2-1; a weak D match, TRBD1 (5 bases). The V end lost 0 bases, the J end lost 10 bases, and 13 bases lay between the germline ends. Germline-derived CDR1 and CDR2 are LGHNA and YNFKEQ. The CDR3 extends over 14 amino acids. The CDR3 DNA reads TGTGCCAGCAGCCAAGATAACAGGAATTCAGAGCAGTTCTTC. Translating it yields CASSQDNRNSEQFF.

DNA of the CDR3: TGTGCCAGCAGCACCATGGACACCCCCAAGGGAGCTTTCTTT. This gives the protein CASSTMDTPKGAFF. V is TRBV7-9 and J is TRBJ1-1, with D maybe TRBD1 (5 bases). V shed 5 bases and J shed 10 bases, with 20 bases lying between them. This CDR3 has 14 residues. Germline V gene lookup returns CDR1 SEHNR and CDR2 FQNEAQ (reference sequence).

The rearrangement joins TRBV28 to TRBJ1-1; TRBD1 matches at 8 bases. Germline CDR1 and CDR2: MDHEN and SYDVKM. Losses at the gene ends were 6 bases for V and 5 bases for J; bases not matched to a gene: 11. The CDR3 extends over 15 amino acids. The CDR3 DNA follows: TGTGCCAGCAGAGTCCCCGGACAGGGCTGGACTGAAGCTTTCTTT. As protein: CASRVPGQGWTEAFF.

The count of this clone is one. The chain combines TRBV19 with TRBJ2-1, with D unclear. CDR3 length: 16 amino acids. Germline values: CDR1 LNHDA, CDR2 SQIVND (reference sequence). Trimming pared 5 bases from V and 1 base from J, leaving 15 bases between. CDR3 region: CASSRSLTLSYNEQFF. The CDR3 nucleotides read TGTGCCAGTAGTCGTAGCCTAACACTTTCCTACAATGAGCAGTTCTTC.

This clone was counted a single time. The genes are TRBV5-1 and TRBJ1-1; D may be TRBD1 (5 bases). The germline gives CDR1 SGHRS, CDR2 YFSETQ. The CDR3 has 13 residues. The ends were cut back, 2 bases at V and 3 bases at J, with 8 bases in the middle. CDR3 nucleotide sequence: TGCGCCAGCAGCTTAGGGGAGGACACTGAAGCTTTCTTT. It encodes CASSLGEDTEAFF.

V usage is TRBV7-3 and J usage is TRBJ2-7; a possible D gene is TRBD1 (6 bases). CDR1 and CDR2 from the germline V gene are SGHTA and FQGTGA. This CDR3 is 15 amino acids long. V lost 2 bases and J lost 1, with 12 bases in between. The CDR3 is CASSLLGGPSYEQYF. CDR3 coding DNA: TGTGCCAGCAGCTTATTAGGGGGTCCATCCTACGAGCAGTACTTC.

A single count supports this clone. A far larger clone is one nucleotide away, so this likely arose from a read error. Other DNA sequences in this sample translate to the same CDR3. The gene calls are TRBV20-1 and TRBJ1-2; D is ambiguous. In germline, CDR1 is DFQATT, CDR2 SNEGSKA (reference sequence). This CDR3 spans 11 amino acids. V lost 5 bases and J lost 3, with 7 bases in between. DNA of the CDR3: TGCAGTGCTCGAAGGGACTATGGCTACACCTTC. The encoded protein is CSARRDYGYTF.

With regard to this clone: A read error may explain this, as a much larger clone is one base away. Other DNA sequences in this sample translate to the same CDR3. The chain recombines TRBV11-3 with TRBJ2-5; D not resolved. Germline V lookup: CDR1 SGHNT, CDR2 YENEEA. V lost 3 bases, J lost 2 bases, and 7 bases lay in between. The CDR3 contains 13 residues. This CDR3 is CASSLSVQETQYF. In nucleotides, the CDR3 is TGTGCCAGCAGCTTGTCAGTTCAAGAGACCCAGTACTTC. Full variable domain (rest looked up from reference TRBV11-3 and TRBJ2-5): EAGVVQSPRYKIIEKKQPVAFWCNPISGHNTLYWYLQNLGQGPELLIRYENEEAVDDSQLPKDRFSAERLKGVDSTLKIQPAELGDSAVYLCASSLSVQETQYFGPGTRLLVL.

This clone has just a few counts. This chain links TRBV5-1 with TRBJ2-3, with TRBD2 as a possible D gene (6 bases). Trimming took 0 bases from V and 5 from J, leaving 13 bases between them. The CDR3 extends over 15 amino acids. Germline V gene data show CDR1 as SGHRS and CDR2 as YFSETQ. The chain's CDR3 is CASSLANPGVDTQYF. The CDR3 DNA follows: TGCGCCAGCAGCTTGGCCAATCCGGGAGTAGATACGCAGTATTTT. Together with reference TRBV5-1 and TRBJ2-3, the CDR3 gives the full variable domain: KAGVTQTPRYLIKTRGQQVTLSCSPISGHRSVSWYQQTPGQGLQFLFEYFSETQRNKGNFPGRFSGRQFSNSRSEMNVSTLELGDSALYLCASSLANPGVDTQYFGPGTRLTVL.